This entry is about one T cell receptor (beta chain). PCR amplification relied on 60 Vbeta primers (plus 13 Jbeta primers). Sequencing used immunoSEQ multiplex PCR; TCRdb keeps in-frame clones, though not all of them. Of just under 95,000 clones listed, under 80% were seen once; the top ten hold approximately 7.4%. CDR1 GTSNPN and CDR2 SVGIG come from the germline V gene (reference sequence). The junction had 6 bases not matched to a gene; V was cut back by 5 bases and J by 5 bases. The CDR3 sequence is 13 residues long. The data stem from a study of cytomegalovirus exposure and HLA in healthy donors.

This receptor was taken from a man aged 45-60 years in good health and CMV-seropositive. This chain connects TRBV30 to TRBJ1-2; 9 bases line up with TRBD1. Sample: PBMCs. The CDR3 spells CAWAGQGRYGYTF. CDR3 in DNA: TGTGCCTGGGCGGGACAGGGCCGGTATGGCTACACCTTC.